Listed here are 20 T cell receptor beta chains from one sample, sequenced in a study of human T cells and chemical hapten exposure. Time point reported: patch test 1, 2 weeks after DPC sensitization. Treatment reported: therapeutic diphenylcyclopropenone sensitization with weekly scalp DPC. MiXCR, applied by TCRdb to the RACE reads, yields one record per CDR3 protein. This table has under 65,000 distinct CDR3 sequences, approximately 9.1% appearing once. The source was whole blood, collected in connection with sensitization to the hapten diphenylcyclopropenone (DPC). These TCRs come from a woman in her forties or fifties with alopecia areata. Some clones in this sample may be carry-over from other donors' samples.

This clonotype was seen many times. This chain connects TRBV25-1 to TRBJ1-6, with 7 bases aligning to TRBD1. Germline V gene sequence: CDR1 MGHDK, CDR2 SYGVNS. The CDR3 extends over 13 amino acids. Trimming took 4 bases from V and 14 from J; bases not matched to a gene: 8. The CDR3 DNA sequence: TGTGCCAGCAGTGGAAGACAGGGCGGGGCCCTCCACTTT. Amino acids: CASSGRQGGALHF.

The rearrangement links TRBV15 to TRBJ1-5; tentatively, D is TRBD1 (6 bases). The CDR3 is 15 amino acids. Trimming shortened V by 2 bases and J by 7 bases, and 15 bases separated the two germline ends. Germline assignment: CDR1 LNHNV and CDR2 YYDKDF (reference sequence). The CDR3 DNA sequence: TGTGCCACCAGCAGACAAAGGGGGGCTGGACAGCCCCAGCATTTT. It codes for CATSRQRGAGQPQHF.

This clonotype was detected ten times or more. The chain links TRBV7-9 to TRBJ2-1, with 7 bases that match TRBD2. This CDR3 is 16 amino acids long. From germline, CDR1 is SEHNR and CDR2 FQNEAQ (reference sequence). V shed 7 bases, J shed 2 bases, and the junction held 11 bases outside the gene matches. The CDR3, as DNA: TGTGCCAGCACCAACATGCGGGAGAAAACCTACAATGAGCAGTTCTTC. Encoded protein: CASTNMREKTYNEQFF.

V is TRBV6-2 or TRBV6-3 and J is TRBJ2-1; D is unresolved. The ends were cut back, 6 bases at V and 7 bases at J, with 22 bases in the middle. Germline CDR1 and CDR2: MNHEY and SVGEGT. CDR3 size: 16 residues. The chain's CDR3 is CASSYPGHYFQNEQFF. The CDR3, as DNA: TGTGCCAGCAGCTACCCTGGCCACTATTTCCAAAATGAGCAGTTCTTC.

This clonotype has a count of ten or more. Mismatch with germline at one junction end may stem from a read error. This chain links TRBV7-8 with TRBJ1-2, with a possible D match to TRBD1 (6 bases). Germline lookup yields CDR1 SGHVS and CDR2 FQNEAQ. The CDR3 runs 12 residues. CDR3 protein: CASSLGTGKAHF. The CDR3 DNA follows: TGTGCCAGCAGTCTAGGCACAGGGAAAGCTCACTTC.

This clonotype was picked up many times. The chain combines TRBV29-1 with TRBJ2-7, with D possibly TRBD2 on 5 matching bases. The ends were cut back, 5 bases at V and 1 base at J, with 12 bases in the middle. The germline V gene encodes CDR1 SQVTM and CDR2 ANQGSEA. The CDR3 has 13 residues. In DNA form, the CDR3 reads TGCAGCGTTTCTCGGGATGGTTCCTACGAGCAGTACTTC. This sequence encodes CSVSRDGSYEQYF.

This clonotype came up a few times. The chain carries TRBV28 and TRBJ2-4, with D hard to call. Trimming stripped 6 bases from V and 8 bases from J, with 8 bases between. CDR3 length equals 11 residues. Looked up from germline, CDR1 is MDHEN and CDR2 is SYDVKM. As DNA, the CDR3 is TGTGCCAGCAGAGATAGGTACATTCAGTACTTC. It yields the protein CASRDRYIQYF.

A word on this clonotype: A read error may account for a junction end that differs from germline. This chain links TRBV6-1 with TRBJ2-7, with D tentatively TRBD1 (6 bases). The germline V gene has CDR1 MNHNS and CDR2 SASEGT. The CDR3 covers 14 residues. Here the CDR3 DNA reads TGTGCCAGCAGTCAGGGGTTACTCACCGGGGAGCAGCACTTC. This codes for CASSQGLLTGEQHF.

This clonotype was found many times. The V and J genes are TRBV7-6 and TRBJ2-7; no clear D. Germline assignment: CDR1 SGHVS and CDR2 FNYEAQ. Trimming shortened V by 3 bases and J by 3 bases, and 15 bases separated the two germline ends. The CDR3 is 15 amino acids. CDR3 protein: CASSFASDTFYEQYF. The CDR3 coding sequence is TGTGCCAGCAGCTTCGCTTCAGATACCTTCTACGAGCAGTACTTC. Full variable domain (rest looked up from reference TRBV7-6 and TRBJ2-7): GAGVSQSPRYKVTKRGQDVALRCDPISGHVSLYWYRQALGQGPEFLTYFNYEAQQDKSGLPNDRFSAERPEGSISTLTIQRTEQRDSAMYRCASSFASDTFYEQYFGPGTRLTVT.

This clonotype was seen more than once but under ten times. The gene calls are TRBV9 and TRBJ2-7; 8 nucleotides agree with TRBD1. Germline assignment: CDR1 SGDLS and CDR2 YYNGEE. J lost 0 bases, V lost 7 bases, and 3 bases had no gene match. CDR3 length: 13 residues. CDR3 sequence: CASGGTGSYEQYF. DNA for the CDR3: TGTGCCAGCGGGGGGACAGGCTCCTACGAGCAGTACTTC.

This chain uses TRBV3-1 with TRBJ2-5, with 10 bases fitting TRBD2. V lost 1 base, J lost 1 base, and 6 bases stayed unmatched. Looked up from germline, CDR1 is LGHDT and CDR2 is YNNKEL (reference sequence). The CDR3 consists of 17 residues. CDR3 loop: CASSQVELAGIQETQYF. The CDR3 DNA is TGTGCCAGCAGCCAAGTTGAACTAGCGGGGATCCAAGAGACCCAGTACTTC.

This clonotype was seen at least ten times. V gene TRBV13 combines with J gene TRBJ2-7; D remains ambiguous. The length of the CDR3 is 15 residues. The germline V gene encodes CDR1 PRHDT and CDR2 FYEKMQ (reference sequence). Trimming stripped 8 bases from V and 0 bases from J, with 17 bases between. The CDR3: CASERFGVTSYEQYF. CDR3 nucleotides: TGTGCCAGCGAACGTTTTGGTGTCACCTCCTACGAGCAGTACTTC.

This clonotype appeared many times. The CDR3 reads CASSQSGSSYEQYF. The CDR3 DNA is TGTGCCAGCAGCCAATCCGGGAGCTCCTACGAGCAGTACTTC. This chain uses TRBV3-1 with TRBJ2-7; perhaps TRBD2 as D (6 bases). Per the germline V gene, CDR1 is LGHDT and CDR2 is YNNKEL (reference sequence). The CDR3 extends over 14 amino acids. V was clipped by 2 bases and J by 0 bases, with 8 bases between them.

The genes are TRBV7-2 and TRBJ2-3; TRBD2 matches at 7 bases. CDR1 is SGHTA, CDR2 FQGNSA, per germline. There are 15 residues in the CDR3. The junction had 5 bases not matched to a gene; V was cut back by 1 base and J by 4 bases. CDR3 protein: CASSLVAGEADTQYF. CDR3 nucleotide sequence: TGTGCCAGCAGCTTAGTGGCGGGAGAGGCAGATACGCAGTATTTT.

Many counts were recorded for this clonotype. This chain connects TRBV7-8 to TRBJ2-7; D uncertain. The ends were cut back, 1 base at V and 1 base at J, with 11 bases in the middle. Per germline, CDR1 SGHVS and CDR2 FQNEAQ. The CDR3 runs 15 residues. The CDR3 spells CASSLVPGKSYEQYF. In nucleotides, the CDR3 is TGTGCCAGCAGCTTAGTGCCAGGAAAGTCCTACGAGCAGTACTTC.

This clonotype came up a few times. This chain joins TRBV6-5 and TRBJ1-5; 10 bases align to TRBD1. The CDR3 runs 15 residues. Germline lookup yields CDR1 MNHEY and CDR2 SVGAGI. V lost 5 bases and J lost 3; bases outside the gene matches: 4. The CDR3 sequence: CASSRDRGDNQPQHF. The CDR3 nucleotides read TGTGCCAGCAGTAGGGACAGGGGCGACAATCAGCCCCAGCATTTT.

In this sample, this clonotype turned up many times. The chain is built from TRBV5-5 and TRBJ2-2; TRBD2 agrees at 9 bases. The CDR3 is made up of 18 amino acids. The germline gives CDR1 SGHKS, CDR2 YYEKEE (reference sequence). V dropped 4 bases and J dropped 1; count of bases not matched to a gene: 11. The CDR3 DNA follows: TGTGCCAGCAGCCCCTTTTCCCGACTAGCGGAGAACACCGGGGAGCTGTTTTTT. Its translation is CASSPFSRLAENTGELFF.

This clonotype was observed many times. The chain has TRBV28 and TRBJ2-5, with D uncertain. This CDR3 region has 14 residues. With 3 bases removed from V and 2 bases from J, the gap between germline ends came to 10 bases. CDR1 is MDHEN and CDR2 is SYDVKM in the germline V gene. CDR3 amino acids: CASSFDPQQETQYF. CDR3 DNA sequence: TGTGCCAGCAGTTTCGACCCCCAACAAGAGACCCAGTACTTC.

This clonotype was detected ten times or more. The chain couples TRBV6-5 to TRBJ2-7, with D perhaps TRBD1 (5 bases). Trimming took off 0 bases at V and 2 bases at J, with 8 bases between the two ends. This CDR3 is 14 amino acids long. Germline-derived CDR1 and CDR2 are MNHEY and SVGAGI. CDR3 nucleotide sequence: TGTGCCAGCAGTTACTCGACAGAAACCTACGAGCAGTACTTC. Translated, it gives CASSYSTETYEQYF.

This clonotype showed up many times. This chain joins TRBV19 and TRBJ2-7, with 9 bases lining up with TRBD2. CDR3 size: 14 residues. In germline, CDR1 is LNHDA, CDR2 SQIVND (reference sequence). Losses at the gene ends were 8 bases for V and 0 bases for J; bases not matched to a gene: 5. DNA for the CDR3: TGTGCCAGTCGACTAGCGGAGAGCTCCTACGAGCAGTACTTC. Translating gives CASRLAESSYEQYF.